One sample yielded the 31 T cell receptor beta chains listed below, sequenced in a study of T-cell reconstitution after alpha-beta-depleted transplantation in children (dated by TCRdb to 2016 to 2017). Library generation was performed with PCR. Sequenced on an Illumina HiSeq 2500. To normalize quantification of the TCRbeta repertoire, the TCR libraries were built with molecular barcoding that relied on unique molecular identifiers. Starting from the raw public reads, TCRdb applied fastp trimming at Q25, assembled clones with MiXCR and retained in-frame beta chains. Each entry merges the rows of one CDR3 protein and shows their most common DNA and genes. In this sample the table shows around 600,000 distinct CDR3 sequences, approximately 17% of which occur a single time. The ten biggest clones cover approximately 1.1% of the sample. The input for sequencing was PBMCs from the stem cell graft donor, taken from the stem cell graft. These receptors originate from a human donor who donated a stem cell graft to a child with acute myeloid leukemia.

This clonotype was detected many times. The rearrangement uses TRBV10-2 and TRBJ2-7; D is possibly TRBD2 (6 bases). Germline CDR1 is WSHSY and CDR2 is SAAADI. Trimming took off 2 bases at V and 3 bases at J, with 14 bases between the two ends. The CDR3 sequence is 15 residues long. The CDR3 is CASSEVAGKGYEQYV. In nucleotides, the CDR3 is TGCGCCAGCAGTGAGGTTGCGGGGAAGGGCTACGAGCAGTACGTC.

The gene calls are TRBV24-1 and TRBJ2-5; 8 bases agree with TRBD2. The CDR3 is 14 residues long. Germline lookup yields CDR1 KGHDR and CDR2 SFDVKD. Germline trimming cut 5 bases from V and 5 bases from J; bases unmatched to any gene: 6. The CDR3 region is CATSAAGAGETQYF. The CDR3 DNA reads TGTGCCACCAGTGCAGCGGGGGCGGGGGAGACCCAGTACTTC.

This clonotype was counted only a few times. The rearrangement uses TRBV20-1 and TRBJ1-5, with a tentative D call TRBD1 (6 bases). Between the trimmed V and J ends, which lost 6 bases and 3 bases, there was a span of 18 bases. The CDR3 is 15 amino acids. Germline V gives CDR1 DFQATT, CDR2 SNEGSKA (reference sequence). The CDR3 region is CSAPLQGRLNQPQHF. As DNA, the CDR3 is TGCAGTGCCCCCCTACAGGGAAGACTCAATCAGCCCCAGCATTTT.

This chain uses TRBV5-6 with TRBJ2-2, with a possible D match to TRBD2 (5 bases). Germline V CDR1 and CDR2: SGHDT, YYEEEE. Trimming pared 0 bases from V and 6 bases from J, leaving 9 bases between. The CDR3 is made up of 14 amino acids. The CDR3 protein is CASSLDRRSGELFF. DNA of the CDR3: TGTGCCAGCAGCTTGGACCGGAGGTCCGGGGAGCTGTTTTTT. The full variable domain, in which reference TRBV5-6 and TRBJ2-2 provide the parts outside the CDR3, is DAGVTQSPTHLIKTRGQQVTLRCSPKSGHDTVSWYQQALGQGPQFIFQYYEEEERQRGNFPDRFSGHQFPNYSSELNVNALLLGDSALYLCASSLDRRSGELFFGEGSRLTVL.

This clonotype was counted between two and nine times. The V and J genes are TRBV20-1 and TRBJ1-6, with a weak D call TRBD1 (5 bases). CDR3 length equals 16 residues. The V end lost 5 bases, the J end lost 5 bases, and 19 bases lay between the germline ends. From germline, CDR1 is DFQATT and CDR2 SNEGSKA (reference sequence). CDR3 DNA sequence: TGCAGTGCTTGGGAACGATTCGGGACGGATAATTCACCCCTCCACTTT. This codes for CSAWERFGTDNSPLHF.

This clonotype has a handful of counts. This sequence joins TRBV5-6 and TRBJ2-1; perhaps TRBD1 as D (6 bases). Germline lookup yields CDR1 SGHDT and CDR2 YYEEEE. The V gene lost 0 bases and the J gene lost 7 bases, with 11 bases spanning the gap. This CDR3 has 14 residues. DNA for the CDR3: TGTGCCAGCAGCTTGGCGCCAGGGGTGAATGAGCAGTTCTTC. Encoded protein: CASSLAPGVNEQFF.

Points on this clonotype: This could be a read error, since a much larger clone is one nucleotide away. Written as DNA, the CDR3 is TGCAGTGCTGGAATCAGGATGCAGACCGGGGAGCTGTTTTTT. This encodes CSAGIRMQTGELFF. The chain recombines TRBV20-1 with TRBJ2-2; D gene ambiguous. Trimming cost V 5 bases and J 5 bases, with 15 bases left between them. This CDR3 has 14 residues. In germline, CDR1 is DFQATT, CDR2 SNEGSKA (reference sequence).

CDR3 nucleotide sequence: TGTGCCAGCAGCTTAAGGATAGCGGGGGGGACTTACAATGAGCAGTTCTTC. Residues: CASSLRIAGGTYNEQFF. This rearrangement joins TRBV7-8 to TRBJ2-1; TRBD2 matches at 11 bases. With V trimmed by 2 bases and J by 4 bases, 7 bases remained unmatched. This CDR3 has 17 amino acids. Per the germline V gene, CDR1 is SGHVS and CDR2 is FQNEAQ.

The rearrangement links TRBV20-1 to TRBJ2-1, with 7 bases fitting TRBD1. The CDR3 is 18 residues long. CDR1 and CDR2 (germline): DFQATT, SNEGSKA (reference sequence). V was pared by 0 bases and J by 5 bases, with 16 bases of the junction left unmatched. This CDR3 reads CSARDLFERGRLNNEQFF. DNA of the CDR3: TGCAGTGCTAGAGATTTATTTGAGAGGGGGCGCCTTAACAATGAGCAGTTCTTC.

The chain is built from TRBV7-2 and TRBJ2-1, with D possibly matching TRBD1 (5 bases). This CDR3 has 12 residues. The V gene lost 4 bases and the J gene lost 13 bases, with 14 bases spanning the gap. Germline V CDR1 and CDR2: SGHTA, FQGNSA. CDR3 coding DNA: TGTGCCAGCAGCTGGGGCCAAGAGACCCAGTTCTTC. Translating gives CASSWGQETQFF.

This clonotype was observed a handful of times. This chain links TRBV5-6 with TRBJ2-7; no reliable D call. Germline CDR1 reads SGHDT; CDR2 reads YYEEEE. This CDR3 spans 13 amino acids. Trimming cost V 1 base and J 5 bases, with 10 bases left between them. The CDR3, as DNA: TGTGCCAGCAGCTTGCGCCGGCTGGACGAGCAGTACTTC. This sequence encodes CASSLRRLDEQYF.

This clonotype was seen ten or more times. The chain carries TRBV20-1 and TRBJ2-7; the D is unclear. The V end lost 0 bases, the J end lost 2 bases, and 11 bases lay between the germline ends. Per germline, CDR1 DFQATT and CDR2 SNEGSKA (reference sequence). The CDR3 is 14 amino acids. CDR3 coding DNA: TGCAGTGCTAGAGACCTCATTGGTCCCTACGAGCAGTACTTC. It yields the protein CSARDLIGPYEQYF.

This clonotype was seen many times. The V and J genes are TRBV20-1 and TRBJ2-7, with D unresolved. This CDR3 comprises 13 residues. CDR1 and CDR2 (germline): DFQATT, SNEGSKA (reference sequence). V lost 7 bases and J lost 3, with 16 bases in between. DNA of the CDR3: TGCAGTGGTGTGCGGCAGGCTAGCTACGAGCAGTACTTC. This translates into CSGVRQASYEQYF.

The rearrangement uses TRBV14 and TRBJ2-7; 7 bases match TRBD2. The V gene end was trimmed by 4 bases and the J gene end by 5 bases; junction bases not matched to a gene: 11. The germline CDR1 and CDR2 sequences are SGHDN and FVKESK. This CDR3 region has 15 residues. CDR3 nucleotide sequence: TGTGCCAGCAGCCCCCTCAGGCGGGGAGGGGACGAGCAGTACTTC. This gives the protein CASSPLRRGGDEQYF.

Ten or more counts support this clonotype. The CDR3 region has the DNA TGCAGTGCAGGACAGGGGGCGAAAAACACTGAAGCTTTCTTT. This encodes CSAGQGAKNTEAFF. This chain joins TRBV20-1 and TRBJ1-1, with TRBD1 matching over 11 bases. CDR1 is DFQATT and CDR2 is SNEGSKA in the germline V gene (reference sequence). V trimming: 6 bases; J trimming: 2 bases; junction bases outside the gene matches: 5. This CDR3 contains 14 residues.

The chain uses TRBV4-3 and TRBJ2-3, with D hard to call. CDR1 and CDR2 from the germline V gene are LGHNA and YSLEER. This CDR3 contains 13 residues. V lost 0 bases, J lost 6 bases, and 7 bases lay in between. The chain's CDR3 is CASSQEGRDTQYF. For the CDR3, the DNA is TGCGCCAGCAGCCAAGAAGGGCGCGATACGCAGTATTTT.

V usage is TRBV21-1 and J usage is TRBJ2-7. TRBV21-1 is listed as a pseudogene. The CDR3 has 15 amino acids. For the CDR3, the DNA is TGTGCCAGCAGCCCCCGTCTTGACGGTGGCGACGAGCAGTACTTC. Protein sequence: CASSPRLDGGDEQYF.

The chain joins TRBV11-2 to TRBJ2-1, with 7 bases fitting TRBD1. Trimming at V came to 0 bases and at J to 6 bases, leaving 5 bases not matched to a gene. CDR3 length: 15 amino acids. CDR1 is SGHAT and CDR2 is FQNNGV in the germline V gene. In DNA form, the CDR3 reads TGTGCCAGCAGCTTAGAGGGCAGGGGGAGCAATGAGCAGTTCTTC. Translated, it gives CASSLEGRGSNEQFF.

Ten or more counts support this clonotype. V gene TRBV20-1 combines with J gene TRBJ1-1; 7 bases fit TRBD1. V was pared by 5 bases and J by 1 base, with 4 bases of the junction left unmatched. Germline CDR1 is DFQATT and CDR2 is SNEGSKA (reference sequence). This CDR3 contains 13 residues. The CDR3 bases are TGCAGTGCTGGAGGGGGCACGAACACTGAAGCTTTCTTT. Its protein product is CSAGGGTNTEAFF.

This clonotype came up many times. J is TRBJ2-1 and V is TRBV7-9; weak D call: TRBD2 (6 bases). V was cut by 1 base and J by 6 bases, with 13 bases left in between. The CDR3 length is 15 residues. Germline assignment: CDR1 SEHNR and CDR2 FQNEAQ (reference sequence). For the CDR3, the DNA is TGTGCCAGCAGCTTAGATGTGACTAGTCTCAATGAGCAGTTCTTC. This sequence encodes CASSLDVTSLNEQFF.

This clonotype was observed a few times. The J gene is TRBJ2-3, the V gene TRBV29-1; 7 positions agree with TRBD1. Germline CDR1 SQVTM, CDR2 ANQGSEA. The CDR3 length is 16 residues. With 1 base clipped from V and 2 bases from J, the junction kept 9 bases outside the gene matches. The CDR3 sequence is CSVEVFTGTATDTQYF. The CDR3, as DNA: TGCAGCGTTGAAGTCTTTACCGGGACAGCCACAGATACGCAGTATTTT.

This clonotype was detected many times. The chain joins TRBV12-3 or TRBV12-4 to TRBJ1-1, with 9 bases matching TRBD1. The CDR3 spans 14 residues. V was clipped by 4 bases and J by 3 bases; unmatched bases: 3. In nucleotides, the CDR3 is TGTGCCAGCAGTTGGGGGACAGGGTACACTGAAGCTTTCTTT. It is translated as CASSWGTGYTEAFF.

This clonotype has just a few counts. The CDR3 is CASSLRTSSTDTQYF. CDR3 DNA: TGTGCCAGCAGTTTAAGGACTTCTAGCACAGATACGCAGTATTTT. V usage is TRBV12-3 or TRBV12-4 and J usage is TRBJ2-3, with a tentative D call TRBD2 (5 bases). V dropped 2 bases and J dropped 0 bases, with 9 bases sitting between them. The CDR3 has 15 residues.

The rearrangement links TRBV29-1 to TRBJ2-3; 7 bases line up with TRBD2. With V trimmed by 1 base and J by 2 bases, 6 bases remained unmatched. This CDR3 spans 15 amino acids. In germline, CDR1 is SQVTM, CDR2 ANQGSEA. CDR3 nucleotides: TGCAGCGTTGAAGGGGAGGGGATTACCACAGATACGCAGTATTTT. It translates to CSVEGEGITTDTQYF.

This chain uses TRBV7-9 with TRBJ2-7; 11 bases align to TRBD1. CDR3 size: 16 residues. Trimming took 5 bases from V and 0 from J; bases not matched to a gene: 6. The germline V gene has CDR1 SEHNR and CDR2 FQNEAQ (reference sequence). The CDR3 loop is CASSLQGTGGSYEQYF. The CDR3 DNA sequence: TGTGCCAGCAGCCTTCAAGGGACAGGGGGCTCCTACGAGCAGTACTTC.

This clonotype occurred many times. The chain employs TRBV20-1 and TRBJ2-7; 10 nucleotides align to TRBD1. The CDR3 is made up of 16 amino acids. Germline CDR1 reads DFQATT; CDR2 reads SNEGSKA (reference sequence). The V segment lost 6 bases and the J segment 6 bases; nucleotides outside the gene matches: 17. The DNA for the CDR3 is TGCAGTGCCGAGTCCCGGGACAGGGGACCTAGCGCCGAGCAGTACTTC. Amino acid sequence: CSAESRDRGPSAEQYF.

This clonotype was seen more than once but under ten times. The chain employs TRBV20-1 and TRBJ2-5; the D gene is possibly TRBD2 (6 bases). CDR3 length: 13 amino acids. With 4 bases removed from V and 1 base from J, the gap between germline ends came to 10 bases. CDR1 and CDR2 from the germline V gene are DFQATT and SNEGSKA (reference sequence). In DNA, the CDR3 is TGCAGTGCTAACCGGGGACTCCAAGAGACCCAGTACTTC. Its protein product is CSANRGLQETQYF.

The V gene is TRBV20-1, the J gene TRBJ2-2; TRBD2 matches at 12 bases. Germline V gene data show CDR1 as DFQATT and CDR2 as SNEGSKA (reference sequence). The CDR3 runs to 16 residues. The trim removed 5 bases at V and 5 bases at J, leaving 9 bases unmatched. CDR3 in amino acids: CSAHHPTSGGTGELFF. The CDR3 nucleotides are TGCAGTGCTCACCACCCGACTAGCGGGGGTACCGGGGAGCTGTTTTTT.

The CDR3 here is CASSVVEGAADEAFF. CDR3 nucleotide sequence: TGTGCCAGCAGCGTAGTTGAGGGGGCCGCCGATGAAGCTTTCTTT. This chain connects TRBV9 to TRBJ1-1; 7 positions agree with TRBD1. From germline, CDR1 is SGDLS and CDR2 YYNGEE. The CDR3 runs to 15 residues. The J segment lost 7 bases and the V segment lost 0 bases, leaving 9 bases of the junction unmatched.

The chain is built from TRBV20-1 and TRBJ2-7; the match to TRBD1 covers 8 bases. Germline trimming cut 5 bases from V and 3 bases from J; bases unmatched to any gene: 9. The CDR3 runs 14 residues. Looked up from germline, CDR1 is DFQATT and CDR2 is SNEGSKA (reference sequence). CDR3 nucleotides: TGCAGTGCTTTTACAGGGGGTTCGGGCTACGAGCAGTACTTC. Its translation: CSAFTGGSGYEQYF.

In this sample, this clonotype turned up many times. The V gene is TRBV29-1, the J gene TRBJ2-3, with TRBD1 matching 9 bases. V lost 4 bases, J lost 5 bases, and 7 bases stayed unmatched. Looked up from germline, CDR1 is SQVTM and CDR2 is ANQGSEA. The CDR3 spans 14 residues. CDR3 in DNA: TGCAGCGTTGCTCTCCTGGACAGGGGAGATACGCAGTATTTT. Its protein product is CSVALLDRGDTQYF.